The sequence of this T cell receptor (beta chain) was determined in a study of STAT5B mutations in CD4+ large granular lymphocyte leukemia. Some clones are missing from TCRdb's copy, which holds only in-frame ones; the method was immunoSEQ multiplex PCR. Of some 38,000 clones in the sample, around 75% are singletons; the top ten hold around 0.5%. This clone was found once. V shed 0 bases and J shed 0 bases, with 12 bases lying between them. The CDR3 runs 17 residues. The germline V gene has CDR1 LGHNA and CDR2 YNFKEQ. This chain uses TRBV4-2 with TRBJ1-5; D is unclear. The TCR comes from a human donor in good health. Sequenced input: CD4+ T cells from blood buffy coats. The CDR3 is CASSQDRPSYSNQPQHF. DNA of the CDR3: TGTGCCAGCAGCCAAGACAGGCCCAGTTATAGCAATCAGCCCCAGCATTTT.